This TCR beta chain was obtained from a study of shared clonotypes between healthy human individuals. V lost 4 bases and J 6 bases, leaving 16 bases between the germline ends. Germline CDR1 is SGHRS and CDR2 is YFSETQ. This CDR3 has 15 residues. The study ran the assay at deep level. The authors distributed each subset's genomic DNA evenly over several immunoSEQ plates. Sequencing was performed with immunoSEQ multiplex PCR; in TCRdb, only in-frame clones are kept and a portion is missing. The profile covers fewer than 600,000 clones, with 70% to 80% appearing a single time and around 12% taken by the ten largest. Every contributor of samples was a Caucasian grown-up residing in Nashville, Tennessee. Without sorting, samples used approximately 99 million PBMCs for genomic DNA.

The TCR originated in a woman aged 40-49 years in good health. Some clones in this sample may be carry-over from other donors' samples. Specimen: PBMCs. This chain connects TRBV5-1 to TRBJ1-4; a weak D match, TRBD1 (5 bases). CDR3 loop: CASSPRDFPYEKLFF. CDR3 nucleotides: TGCGCCAGCAGCCCCAGGGACTTCCCTTATGAAAAACTGTTTTTT.